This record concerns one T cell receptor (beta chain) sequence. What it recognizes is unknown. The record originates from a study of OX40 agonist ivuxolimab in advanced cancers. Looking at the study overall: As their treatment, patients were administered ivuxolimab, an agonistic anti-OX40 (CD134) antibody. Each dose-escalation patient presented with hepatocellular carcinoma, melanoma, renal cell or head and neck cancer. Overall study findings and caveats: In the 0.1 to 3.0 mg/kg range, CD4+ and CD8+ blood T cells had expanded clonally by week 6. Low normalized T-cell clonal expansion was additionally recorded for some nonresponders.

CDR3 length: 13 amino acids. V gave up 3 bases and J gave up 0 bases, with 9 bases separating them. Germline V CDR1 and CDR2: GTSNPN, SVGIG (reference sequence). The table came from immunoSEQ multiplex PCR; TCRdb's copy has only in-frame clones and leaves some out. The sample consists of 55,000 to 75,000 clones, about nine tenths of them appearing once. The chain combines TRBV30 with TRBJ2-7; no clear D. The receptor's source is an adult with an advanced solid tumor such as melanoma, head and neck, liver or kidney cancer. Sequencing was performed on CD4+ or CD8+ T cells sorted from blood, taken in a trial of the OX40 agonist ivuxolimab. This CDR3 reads CAWSPESSYEQYF. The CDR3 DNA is TGTGCCTGGAGCCCTGAGAGCTCCTACGAGCAGTACTTC.